This TCR beta chain was sequenced during a study of identifying expanded T cells in peripheral blood. Study findings and constraints: Approximately 2-week clone count variance significantly increased as total template count grew. Differentially abundant clones: 0.95 to 1.5 between replicates, around 16 at roughly 2 weeks, 18 to 20 at four.

Between the trimmed V and J ends, which lost 7 bases and 0 bases, there was a span of 12 bases. The CDR3 is 14 amino acids. Germline V gene data show CDR1 as MNHNY and CDR2 as SVGAGI (reference sequence). No infections or other immune events were documented during collection. Measured with immunoSEQ multiplex PCR; TCRdb has only the in-frame clones, and not every one. The sample carries roughly 92,000 clones, roughly 91% recorded once. In the case of this clone: Its antigen is unidentified.

Sequenced sample: blood. The sequence was collected from a person aged 18 to 75 in good health. The rearrangement joins TRBV6-6 to TRBJ1-2, with D perhaps TRBD1 (5 bases). CDR3 loop: CASMGQGANYGYTF. CDR3 DNA: TGTGCCAGCATGGGGCAGGGAGCTAACTATGGCTACACCTTC.